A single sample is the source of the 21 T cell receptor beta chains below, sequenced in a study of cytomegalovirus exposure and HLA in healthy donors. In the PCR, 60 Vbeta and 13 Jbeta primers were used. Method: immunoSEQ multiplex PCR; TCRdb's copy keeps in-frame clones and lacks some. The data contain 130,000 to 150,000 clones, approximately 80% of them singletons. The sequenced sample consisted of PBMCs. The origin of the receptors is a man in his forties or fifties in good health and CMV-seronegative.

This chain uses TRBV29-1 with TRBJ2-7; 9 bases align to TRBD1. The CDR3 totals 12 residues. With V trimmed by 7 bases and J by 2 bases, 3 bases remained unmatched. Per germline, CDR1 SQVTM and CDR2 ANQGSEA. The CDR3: CSAGTGTYEQYF. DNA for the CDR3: TGCAGCGCCGGGACAGGGACCTACGAGCAGTACTTC.

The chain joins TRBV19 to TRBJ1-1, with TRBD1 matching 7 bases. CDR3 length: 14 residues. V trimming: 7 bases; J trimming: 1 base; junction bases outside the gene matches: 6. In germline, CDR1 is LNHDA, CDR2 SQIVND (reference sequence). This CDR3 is CASKTDRSNTEAFF. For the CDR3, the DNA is TGTGCCAGTAAGACGGACAGGTCGAACACTGAAGCTTTCTTT.

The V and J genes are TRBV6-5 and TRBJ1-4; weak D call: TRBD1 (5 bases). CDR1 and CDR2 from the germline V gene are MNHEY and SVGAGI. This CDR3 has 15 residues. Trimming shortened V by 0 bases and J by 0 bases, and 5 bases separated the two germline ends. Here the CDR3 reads CASSYSQATNEKLFF. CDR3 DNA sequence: TGTGCCAGCAGTTACTCACAGGCAACTAATGAAAAACTGTTTTTT.

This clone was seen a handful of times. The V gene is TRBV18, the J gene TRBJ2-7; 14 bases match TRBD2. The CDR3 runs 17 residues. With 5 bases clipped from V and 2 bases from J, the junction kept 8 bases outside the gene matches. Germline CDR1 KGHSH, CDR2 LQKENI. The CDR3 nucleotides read TGTGCCAGCTCAACAAGGACTAGCGGGGGGTCAACCTACGAGCAGTACTTC. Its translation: CASSTRTSGGSTYEQYF.

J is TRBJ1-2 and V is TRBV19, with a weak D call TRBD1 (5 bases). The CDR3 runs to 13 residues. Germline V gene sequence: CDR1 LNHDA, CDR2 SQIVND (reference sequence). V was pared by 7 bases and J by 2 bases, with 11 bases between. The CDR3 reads CASTDAGNYGYTF. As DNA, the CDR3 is TGTGCCAGTACCGATGCAGGGAACTATGGCTACACCTTC.

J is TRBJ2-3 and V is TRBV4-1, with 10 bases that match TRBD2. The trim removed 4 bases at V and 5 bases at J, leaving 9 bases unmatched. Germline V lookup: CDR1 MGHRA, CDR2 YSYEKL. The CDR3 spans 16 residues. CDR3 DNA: TGCGCCAGCAGCCCCGGACTAGCGGACCAAAGAGATACGCAGTATTTT. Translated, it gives CASSPGLADQRDTQYF.

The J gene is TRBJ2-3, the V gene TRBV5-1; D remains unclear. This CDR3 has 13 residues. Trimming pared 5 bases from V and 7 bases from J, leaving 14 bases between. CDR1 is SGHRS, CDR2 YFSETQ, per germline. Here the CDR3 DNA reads TGCGCCAGCAGTTCATCTGACTGGAATACGCAGTATTTT. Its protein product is CASSSSDWNTQYF.

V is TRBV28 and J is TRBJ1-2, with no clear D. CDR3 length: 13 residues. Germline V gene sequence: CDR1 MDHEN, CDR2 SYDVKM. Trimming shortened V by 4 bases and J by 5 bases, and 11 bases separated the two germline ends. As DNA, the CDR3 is TGTGCCAGCAGTTCCAACATCCTGTATGGCTACACCTTC. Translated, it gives CASSSNILYGYTF.

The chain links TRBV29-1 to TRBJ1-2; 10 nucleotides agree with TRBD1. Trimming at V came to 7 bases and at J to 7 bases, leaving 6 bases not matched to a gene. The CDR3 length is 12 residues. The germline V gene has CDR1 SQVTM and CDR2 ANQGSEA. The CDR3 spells CSGTGQGFGYTF. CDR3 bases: TGCAGCGGGACGGGACAGGGGTTTGGCTACACCTTC.

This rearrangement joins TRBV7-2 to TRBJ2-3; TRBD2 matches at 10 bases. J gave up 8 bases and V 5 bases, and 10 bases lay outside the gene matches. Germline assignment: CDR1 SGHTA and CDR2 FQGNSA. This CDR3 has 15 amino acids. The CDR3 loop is CASSTERLAGVTQYF. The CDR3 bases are TGTGCCAGCAGCACAGAAAGACTAGCGGGTGTTACGCAGTATTTT.

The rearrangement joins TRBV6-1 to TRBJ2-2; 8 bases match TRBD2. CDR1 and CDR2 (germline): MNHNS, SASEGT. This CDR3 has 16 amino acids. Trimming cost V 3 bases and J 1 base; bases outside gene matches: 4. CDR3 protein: CASSDSGGKNTGELFF. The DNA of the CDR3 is TGTGCCAGCAGTGACAGCGGGGGAAAGAACACCGGGGAGCTGTTTTTT.

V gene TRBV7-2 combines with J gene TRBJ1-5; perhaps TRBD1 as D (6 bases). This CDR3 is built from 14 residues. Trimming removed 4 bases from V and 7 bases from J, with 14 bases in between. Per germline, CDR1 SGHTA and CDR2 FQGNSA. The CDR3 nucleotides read TGTGCCAGCAGCTCGTGGAAGACAGGCCAGCCCCAGCATTTT. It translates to CASSSWKTGQPQHF.

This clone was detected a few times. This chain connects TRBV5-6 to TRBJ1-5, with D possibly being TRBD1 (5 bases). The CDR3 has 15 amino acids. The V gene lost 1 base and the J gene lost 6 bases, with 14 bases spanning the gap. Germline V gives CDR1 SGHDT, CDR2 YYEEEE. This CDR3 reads CASSLSAGVGQPQHF. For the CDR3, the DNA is TGTGCCAGCAGCTTGTCCGCGGGGGTTGGTCAGCCCCAGCATTTT. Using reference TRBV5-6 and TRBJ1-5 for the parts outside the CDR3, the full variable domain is DAGVTQSPTHLIKTRGQQVTLRCSPKSGHDTVSWYQQALGQGPQFIFQYYEEEERQRGNFPDRFSGHQFPNYSSELNVNALLLGDSALYLCASSLSAGVGQPQHFGDGTRLSIL.

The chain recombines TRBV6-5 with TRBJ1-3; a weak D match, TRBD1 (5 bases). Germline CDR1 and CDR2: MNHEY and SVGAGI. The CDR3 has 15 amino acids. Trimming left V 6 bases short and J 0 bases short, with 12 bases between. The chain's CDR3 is CASRGGGSSGNTIYF. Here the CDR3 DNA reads TGTGCCAGCAGGGGTGGGGGGAGCTCTGGAAACACCATATATTTT.

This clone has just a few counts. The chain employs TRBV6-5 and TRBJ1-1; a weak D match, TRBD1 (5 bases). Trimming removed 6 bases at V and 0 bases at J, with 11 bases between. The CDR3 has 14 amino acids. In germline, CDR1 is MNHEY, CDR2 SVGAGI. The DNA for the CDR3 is TGTGCCAGCAGCCCCACAGGAGTGAACACTGAAGCTTTCTTT. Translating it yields CASSPTGVNTEAFF.

The DNA of the CDR3 is TGTGCCAGCAGCTTGATCGGGACAGGCGGCATGAACACTGAAGCTTTCTTT. Translation: CASSLIGTGGMNTEAFF. The genes are TRBV7-6 and TRBJ1-1; 8 nucleotides align to TRBD1. With 3 bases clipped from V and 0 bases from J, the junction kept 9 bases outside the gene matches. Germline values: CDR1 SGHVS, CDR2 FNYEAQ. This CDR3 region has 17 residues.

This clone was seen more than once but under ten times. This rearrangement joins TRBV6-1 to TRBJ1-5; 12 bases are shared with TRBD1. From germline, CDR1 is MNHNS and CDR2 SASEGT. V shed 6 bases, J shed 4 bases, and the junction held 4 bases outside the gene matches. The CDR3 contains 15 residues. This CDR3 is CASRGQGAINQPQHF. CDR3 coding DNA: TGTGCCAGCAGGGGACAGGGGGCAATAAATCAGCCCCAGCATTTT.

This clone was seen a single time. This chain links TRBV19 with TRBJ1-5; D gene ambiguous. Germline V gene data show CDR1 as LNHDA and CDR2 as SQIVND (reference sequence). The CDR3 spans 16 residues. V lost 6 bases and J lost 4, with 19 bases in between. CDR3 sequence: CASSPLRQAFNQPQHF. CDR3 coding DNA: TGTGCCAGTAGCCCCCTTCGGCAGGCCTTTAATCAGCCCCAGCATTTT.

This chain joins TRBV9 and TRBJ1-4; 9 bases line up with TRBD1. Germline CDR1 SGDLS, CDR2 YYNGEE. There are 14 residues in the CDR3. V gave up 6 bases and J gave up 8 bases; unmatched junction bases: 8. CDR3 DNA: TGTGCCAGCACCTTAACGGGACAGGGCGAAAAACTGTTTTTT. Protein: CASTLTGQGEKLFF.

CDR3 sequence: CASSLARQGKGYTF. In DNA form, the CDR3 reads TGTGCCAGCAGCTTAGCGAGACAGGGGAAAGGCTACACCTTC. V usage is TRBV7-2 and J usage is TRBJ1-2, with 8 bases lining up with TRBD1. Germline trimming cut 0 bases from V and 8 bases from J; bases unmatched to any gene: 5. The length of the CDR3 is 14 residues. Per germline, CDR1 SGHTA and CDR2 FQGNSA.

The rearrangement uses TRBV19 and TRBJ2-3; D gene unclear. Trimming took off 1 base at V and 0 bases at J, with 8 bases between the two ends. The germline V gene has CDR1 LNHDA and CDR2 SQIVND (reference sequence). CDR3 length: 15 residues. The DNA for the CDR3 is TGTGCCAGTAGTATAGGGCCCTTGAGCACAGATACGCAGTATTTT. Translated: CASSIGPLSTDTQYF.